This T cell receptor (beta chain) stems from a study of CD8+ T cells in alopecia areata. General study results and limits: Sequencing of scalp tissue also captures the resident alphabeta T cells of normal skin.

There are a few counts of this clone. Its antigen is as yet unknown. Those with alopecia areata gave lesional scalp punch biopsies and peripheral blood. Sorted populations comprised CD4+ and CD8+ T cells obtained from PBMCs. Following extraction, RNA underwent reverse transcription to cDNA, which served as the sequencing template. Assay used: immunoSEQ multiplex PCR; TCRdb lists only in-frame clones, some missing. The data show 90,000 to 130,000 clones, 55% to 60% seen once. The CDR3 is 17 amino acids. J gave up 0 bases and V 11 bases, and 10 bases lay outside the gene matches. CDR1 and CDR2 (germline): SGHVS, FQNEAQ.

This TCR was recovered from a human donor with alopecia areata. The sample was NKG2D-low CD8+ T cells sorted from blood. The rearrangement joins TRBV7-8 to TRBJ2-1; 13 bases map to TRBD2. CDR3 sequence reads: CAGSGTSGTYSYNEQFF. The CDR3 nucleotides read TGTGCCGGATCCGGGACTAGCGGGACATACTCCTACAATGAGCAGTTCTTC. The full variable domain, completed using reference TRBV7-8 and TRBJ2-1, is GAGVSQSPRYKVAKRGQDVALRCDPISGHVSLFWYQQALGQGPEFLTYFQNEAQLDKSGLPSDRFFAERPEGSVSTLKIQRTQQEDSAVYLCAGSGTSGTYSYNEQFFGPGTRLTVL.